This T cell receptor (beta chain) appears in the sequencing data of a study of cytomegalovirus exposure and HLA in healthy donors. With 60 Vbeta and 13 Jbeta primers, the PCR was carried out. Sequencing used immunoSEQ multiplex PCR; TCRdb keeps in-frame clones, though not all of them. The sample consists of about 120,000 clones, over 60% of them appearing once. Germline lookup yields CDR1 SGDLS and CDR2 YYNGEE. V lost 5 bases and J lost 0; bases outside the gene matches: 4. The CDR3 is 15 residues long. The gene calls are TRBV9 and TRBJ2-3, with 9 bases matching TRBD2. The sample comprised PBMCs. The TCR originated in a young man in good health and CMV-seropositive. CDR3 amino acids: CASREGLASTDTQYF. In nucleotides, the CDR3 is TGTGCCAGCAGAGAGGGACTAGCAAGCACAGATACGCAGTATTTT.